Listed below are T cell receptor beta chains from one sample, sequenced in a study of control samples from healthy donors and cancer patients. Some clones are missing from TCRdb's copy, which holds only in-frame ones; the method was immunoSEQ multiplex PCR. The profile covers fewer than 200,000 clones, with 80% to 95% appearing a single time and approximately 4% taken by the ten largest. The sequencing input was blood. Receptors were obtained from a woman in her sixties in good health. Each CDR3 is given with its conserved first and last residue. The order of the fields is V gene, J gene, clone size, D gene, CDR3 protein, CDR3 DNA. The D gene is left open where the match is weak. Size is stated for part of the rows, as once, few or many counts, or as a class when the clone is expanded.

v_call: TRBV19
j_call: TRBJ2-7
clone_size: NA
d_call: TRBD1
cdr3_aa: CASRLTGQGAGEQYF
cdr3_nt: TGTGCCAGTAGATTAACGGGACAGGGGGCGGGCGAGCAGTACTTC

v_call: TRBV7-9
j_call: TRBJ1-1
clone_size: NA
d_call: TRBD1
cdr3_aa: CASSPGDRENTEAFF
cdr3_nt: TGTGCCAGCAGCCCGGGGGACAGGGAGAACACTGAAGCTTTCTTT

v_call: TRBV28
j_call: TRBJ1-1
clone_size: NA
d_call: NA
cdr3_aa: CASSSGPTEAFF
cdr3_nt: TGTGCCAGCAGTAGTGGGCCCACTGAAGCTTTCTTT

v_call: TRBV5-1
j_call: TRBJ1-4
clone_size: NA
d_call: NA
cdr3_aa: CASSNAGTTNEKLFF
cdr3_nt: TGCGCCAGCAGCAACGCCGGGACCACTAATGAAAAACTGTTTTTT

v_call: TRBV6-2/TRBV6-3
j_call: TRBJ1-3
clone_size: NA
d_call: NA
cdr3_aa: CASSYRTTTGNTIYF
cdr3_nt: TGTGCCAGCAGTTACCGGACAACAACTGGAAACACCATATATTTT

v_call: TRBV5-1
j_call: TRBJ1-3
clone_size: NA
d_call: TRBD1
cdr3_aa: CASSLGQGRNTIYF
cdr3_nt: TGCGCCAGCAGCTTGGGACAGGGGAGAAACACCATATATTTT

v_call: TRBV19
j_call: TRBJ2-5
clone_size: NA
d_call: TRBD2
cdr3_aa: CASSPQSGGQETQYF
cdr3_nt: TGTGCCAGTAGTCCTCAGTCGGGGGGGCAAGAGACCCAGTACTTC

v_call: TRBV6-2/TRBV6-3
j_call: TRBJ2-1
clone_size: NA
d_call: NA
cdr3_aa: CASSYRFGSYNEQFF
cdr3_nt: TGTGCCAGCAGTTACAGGTTCGGGTCCTACAATGAGCAGTTCTTC

v_call: TRBV6-5
j_call: TRBJ2-7
clone_size: NA
d_call: NA
cdr3_aa: CASSYQPGASDEQYF
cdr3_nt: TGTGCCAGCAGTTACCAACCGGGGGCTTCCGACGAGCAGTACTTC

v_call: TRBV6-6
j_call: TRBJ1-1
clone_size: NA
d_call: NA
cdr3_aa: CASRDSGPTEAFF
cdr3_nt: TGTGCCAGCAGGGACTCAGGGCCTACTGAAGCTTTCTTT

v_call: TRBV5-4
j_call: TRBJ1-6
clone_size: NA
d_call: TRBD1
cdr3_aa: CASGRGTGTVFNSPLHF
cdr3_nt: TGTGCCAGCGGCAGAGGTACCGGGACAGTCTTTAATTCACCCCTCCACTTT

v_call: TRBV4-3
j_call: TRBJ1-2
clone_size: NA
d_call: NA
cdr3_aa: CASSRGLLSGYGYTF
cdr3_nt: TGCGCCAGCAGCCGGGGACTCCTAAGCGGGTATGGCTACACCTTC

v_call: TRBV9
j_call: TRBJ1-6
clone_size: NA
d_call: NA
cdr3_aa: CASRGEQGGPLHF
cdr3_nt: TGTGCCAGCAGAGGAGAACAGGGCGGTCCCCTCCACTTT

v_call: TRBV6-4
j_call: TRBJ1-2
clone_size: NA
d_call: NA
cdr3_aa: CASSDTATGNYGYTF
cdr3_nt: TGTGCCAGCAGTGACACAGCGACTGGGAACTATGGCTACACCTTC

v_call: TRBV4-3
j_call: TRBJ1-5
clone_size: NA
d_call: TRBD1
cdr3_aa: CASSQDLGQGGQPQHF
cdr3_nt: TGCGCCAGCAGCCAAGATTTGGGACAGGGAGGCCAGCCCCAGCATTTT

v_call: TRBV18
j_call: TRBJ1-4
clone_size: NA
d_call: NA
cdr3_aa: CASSPFPPTQGTNEKLFF
cdr3_nt: TGTGCCAGCTCACCATTCCCACCGACACAGGGCACTAATGAAAAACTGTTTTTT

v_call: TRBV19
j_call: TRBJ1-5
clone_size: NA
d_call: NA
cdr3_aa: CASSMGDAHNQPQHF
cdr3_nt: TGTGCCAGTAGTATGGGTGACGCACACAATCAGCCCCAGCATTTT

v_call: TRBV5-1
j_call: TRBJ1-2
clone_size: NA
d_call: TRBD1
cdr3_aa: CASSLTGTGPNSDYYGYTF
cdr3_nt: TGCGCCAGCAGCTTAACCGGGACAGGGCCTAATTCAGACTACTATGGCTACACCTTC

v_call: TRBV7-9
j_call: TRBJ1-2
clone_size: NA
d_call: NA
cdr3_aa: CASSLVWATVGGYTF
cdr3_nt: TGTGCCAGCAGCTTAGTGTGGGCTACGGTGGGAGGCTACACCTTC

v_call: TRBV4-3
j_call: TRBJ1-4
clone_size: NA
d_call: NA
cdr3_aa: CASSQGWGPNEKLFF
cdr3_nt: TGCGCCAGCAGCCAAGGGTGGGGCCCTAATGAAAAACTGTTTTTT

v_call: TRBV4-3
j_call: TRBJ1-2
clone_size: NA
d_call: NA
cdr3_aa: CASSHDTSGQNYGYTF
cdr3_nt: TGCGCCAGCAGCCATGATACCTCGGGTCAGAACTATGGCTACACCTTC

v_call: TRBV6-1
j_call: TRBJ1-2
clone_size: NA
d_call: TRBD1
cdr3_aa: CASSEGRRDRVGYTF
cdr3_nt: TGTGCCAGCAGTGAAGGACGCCGGGACAGGGTTGGCTACACCTTC

v_call: TRBV13
j_call: TRBJ1-1
clone_size: NA
d_call: NA
cdr3_aa: CASSLGPLSFTEAFF
cdr3_nt: TGTGCCAGCAGCTTGGGCCCCCTCTCCTTCACTGAAGCTTTCTTT

v_call: TRBV5-1
j_call: TRBJ1-3
clone_size: NA
d_call: NA
cdr3_aa: CASSLFGGSGNTIYF
cdr3_nt: TGCGCCAGCAGCTTGTTTGGGGGCTCTGGAAACACCATATATTTT

v_call: TRBV25-1
j_call: TRBJ2-2
clone_size: once
d_call: NA
cdr3_aa: CASSDGTENTGELFF
cdr3_nt: TGTGCCAGCAGTGATGGGACCGAGAACACCGGGGAGCTGTTTTTT

v_call: TRBV6-4
j_call: TRBJ1-6
clone_size: NA
d_call: NA
cdr3_aa: CASSEAQVPNSPLHF
cdr3_nt: TGTGCCAGCAGCGAAGCGCAGGTGCCTAATTCACCCCTCCACTTT

v_call: TRBV19
j_call: TRBJ1-1
clone_size: NA
d_call: NA
cdr3_aa: CASSFRTPVDTEAFF
cdr3_nt: TGTGCCAGTAGTTTCCGGACGCCGGTGGACACTGAAGCTTTCTTT

v_call: TRBV18
j_call: TRBJ2-7
clone_size: NA
d_call: NA
cdr3_aa: CASSAAQGSYEQYF
cdr3_nt: TGTGCCAGCTCAGCCGCACAGGGCTCCTACGAGCAGTACTTC

v_call: TRBV4-2
j_call: TRBJ2-1
clone_size: once
d_call: TRBD2
cdr3_aa: CASSQEASGVNEQFF
cdr3_nt: TGTGCCAGCAGCCAAGAAGCTAGCGGGGTAAATGAGCAGTTCTTC

v_call: TRBV6-2/TRBV6-3
j_call: TRBJ1-6
clone_size: NA
d_call: NA
cdr3_aa: CASSYGAGDNSPLHF
cdr3_nt: TGTGCCAGCAGTTACGGGGCTGGGGATAATTCACCCCTCCACTTT

v_call: TRBV24-1
j_call: TRBJ1-2
clone_size: NA
d_call: NA
cdr3_aa: CATSLGQLNYGYTF
cdr3_nt: TGTGCCACCTCACTAGGACAGCTTAACTATGGCTACACCTTC

v_call: TRBV7-3
j_call: TRBJ1-2
clone_size: once
d_call: NA
cdr3_aa: CASSPGSWVDYGYTF
cdr3_nt: TGTGCCAGCAGCCCGGGGAGCTGGGTGGATTATGGCTACACCTTC

v_call: TRBV19
j_call: TRBJ2-1
clone_size: once
d_call: TRBD2
cdr3_aa: CASSPLVGGANEQFF
cdr3_nt: TGTGCCAGTAGCCCCTTAGTCGGGGGGGCCAATGAGCAGTTCTTC

v_call: TRBV14
j_call: TRBJ1-2
clone_size: NA
d_call: NA
cdr3_aa: CASSQERNRRSGGYTF
cdr3_nt: TGTGCCAGCAGCCAAGAGAGGAACAGGCGTTCAGGGGGCTACACCTTC

v_call: TRBV5-1
j_call: TRBJ1-4
clone_size: NA
d_call: NA
cdr3_aa: CASRRTGVEKLFF
cdr3_nt: TGCGCCAGCAGACGCACGGGGGTTGAAAAACTGTTTTTT

v_call: TRBV6-5
j_call: TRBJ1-2
clone_size: NA
d_call: NA
cdr3_aa: CASGGDSNYGYTF
cdr3_nt: TGTGCCAGCGGGGGGGACTCTAACTATGGCTACACCTTC

v_call: TRBV7-2
j_call: TRBJ2-1
clone_size: NA
d_call: TRBD2
cdr3_aa: CASSLGLAGDEQFF
cdr3_nt: TGTGCCAGCAGCTTAGGACTAGCCGGAGATGAGCAGTTCTTC

v_call: TRBV29-1
j_call: TRBJ1-1
clone_size: NA
d_call: TRBD1
cdr3_aa: CSGGQPNTEAFF
cdr3_nt: TGCAGCGGGGGACAGCCTAACACTGAAGCTTTCTTT

v_call: TRBV29-1
j_call: TRBJ2-7
clone_size: NA
d_call: NA
cdr3_aa: CSYPGVVWYEQYF
cdr3_nt: TGCAGCTACCCCGGTGTGGTGTGGTACGAGCAGTACTTC

v_call: TRBV20-1
j_call: TRBJ2-3
clone_size: NA
d_call: NA
cdr3_aa: CSAMVGDTQYF
cdr3_nt: TGCAGTGCTATGGTTGGAGATACGCAGTATTTT

v_call: TRBV5-4
j_call: TRBJ1-2
clone_size: few
d_call: TRBD1
cdr3_aa: CASSRDRDRYGYTF
cdr3_nt: TGTGCCAGCAGCAGGGACAGGGATCGCTATGGCTACACCTTC

v_call: TRBV4-2
j_call: TRBJ2-2
clone_size: NA
d_call: TRBD2
cdr3_aa: CASSQDRGDAGELFF
cdr3_nt: TGTGCCAGCAGCCAAGATCGGGGGGATGCCGGGGAGCTGTTTTTT

v_call: TRBV19
j_call: TRBJ1-4
clone_size: NA
d_call: NA
cdr3_aa: CASSISSRYISGKNNEKLFF
cdr3_nt: TGTGCCAGTAGTATTAGCTCTCGATACATTTCGGGGAAGAATAATGAAAAACTGTTTTTT

v_call: TRBV4-3
j_call: TRBJ2-1
clone_size: NA
d_call: NA
cdr3_aa: CASSQVRGTTSYNEQFF
cdr3_nt: TGCGCCAGCAGCCAAGTAAGGGGAACCACCTCCTACAATGAGCAGTTCTTC

v_call: TRBV5-5
j_call: TRBJ2-7
clone_size: NA
d_call: TRBD1
cdr3_aa: CASSSAQGQNVYEQYF
cdr3_nt: TGTGCCAGCAGCTCGGCCCAGGGACAGAACGTCTACGAGCAGTACTTC

v_call: TRBV3-1/TRBV3-2
j_call: TRBJ1-3
clone_size: NA
d_call: NA
cdr3_aa: CASSQVAGSYSGNTIYF
cdr3_nt: TGTGCCAGCAGCCAAGTAGCAGGGTCATACTCTGGAAACACCATATATTTT

v_call: TRBV2
j_call: TRBJ1-2
clone_size: NA
d_call: NA
cdr3_aa: CASSQQGNYGYTF
cdr3_nt: TGTGCCAGCAGTCAGCAGGGGAACTATGGCTACACCTTC

v_call: TRBV19
j_call: TRBJ1-1
clone_size: NA
d_call: TRBD1
cdr3_aa: CASSGYSGGAPSDTEAFF
cdr3_nt: TGTGCCAGTAGTGGTTACTCAGGGGGCGCCCCGTCGGACACTGAAGCTTTCTTT

v_call: TRBV29-1
j_call: TRBJ2-1
clone_size: NA
d_call: TRBD2
cdr3_aa: CSVAGGSMDEQFF
cdr3_nt: TGCAGCGTTGCCGGGGGGAGTATGGATGAGCAGTTCTTC

v_call: TRBV19
j_call: TRBJ1-3
clone_size: NA
d_call: NA
cdr3_aa: CASSIDDPGNTIYF
cdr3_nt: TGTGCCAGTAGTATTGACGATCCCGGAAACACCATATATTTT

v_call: TRBV5-6
j_call: TRBJ1-3
clone_size: NA
d_call: TRBD1
cdr3_aa: CASSSWTGSGNTIYF
cdr3_nt: TGTGCCAGCAGCTCCTGGACAGGTTCTGGAAACACCATATATTTT

v_call: TRBV18
j_call: TRBJ1-3
clone_size: NA
d_call: NA
cdr3_aa: CASSPLGKGNTIYF
cdr3_nt: TGTGCCAGCTCACCACTGGGAAAGGGAAACACCATATATTTT

v_call: TRBV4-1
j_call: TRBJ1-5
clone_size: few
d_call: TRBD1
cdr3_aa: CASARGQGFNQPQHF
cdr3_nt: TGCGCCAGCGCCCGGGGACAGGGGTTTAATCAGCCCCAGCATTTT

v_call: TRBV5-8
j_call: TRBJ2-2
clone_size: NA
d_call: NA
cdr3_aa: CASSLVRRDSRGELFF
cdr3_nt: TGTGCCAGCAGCTTGGTGAGGCGGGACAGCCGCGGGGAGCTGTTTTTT

v_call: TRBV6-4
j_call: TRBJ2-2
clone_size: NA
d_call: NA
cdr3_aa: CASREDSTDAGELFF
cdr3_nt: TGTGCCAGCAGGGAGGACTCCACAGACGCCGGGGAGCTGTTTTTT

v_call: TRBV11-1
j_call: TRBJ2-2
clone_size: once
d_call: NA
cdr3_aa: CASSLGTGELFF
cdr3_nt: TGTGCCAGCAGCTTGGGCACCGGGGAGCTGTTTTTT

v_call: TRBV5-1
j_call: TRBJ1-1
clone_size: NA
d_call: NA
cdr3_aa: CASRDGTANTEAFF
cdr3_nt: TGCGCCAGCAGGGACGGGACGGCGAACACTGAAGCTTTCTTT

v_call: TRBV5-1
j_call: TRBJ1-1
clone_size: NA
d_call: NA
cdr3_aa: CASSLGRNTEAFF
cdr3_nt: TGCGCCAGCAGCTTGGGACGGAACACTGAAGCTTTCTTT

v_call: TRBV29-1
j_call: TRBJ1-2
clone_size: NA
d_call: NA
cdr3_aa: CSGRARVGGYTF
cdr3_nt: TGCAGCGGACGGGCGAGGGTTGGTGGCTACACCTTC

v_call: TRBV27
j_call: TRBJ2-7
clone_size: NA
d_call: NA
cdr3_aa: CASTPRDGYEQYF
cdr3_nt: TGTGCCAGCACCCCCCGGGACGGCTACGAGCAGTACTTC